Below, 12 T cell receptor beta chains from the same sample are listed, as sequenced in a study of blood T cell repertoires in COVID-19. Here immunoSEQ multiplex PCR was the method, and the copy in TCRdb shows in-frame clones only, minus some. The table has 100,000 to 150,000 clones, roughly 82% seen once. The sequenced sample was peripheral blood. The receptors were sampled from a human donor in a cohort sampled during active COVID-19.

This chain joins TRBV7-2 and TRBJ1-5; the match to TRBD1 covers 10 bases. The germline V gene has CDR1 SGHTA and CDR2 FQGNSA. The V gene end was trimmed by 6 bases and the J gene end by 9 bases; junction bases not matched to a gene: 5. The length of the CDR3 is 13 residues. The CDR3: CASSSDRGGPQHF. CDR3 nucleotide sequence: TGTGCCAGCAGTTCGGACAGGGGGGGGCCCCAGCATTTT. The full variable domain, completed using reference TRBV7-2 and TRBJ1-5, is GAGVSQSPSNKVTEKGKDVELRCDPISGHTALYWYRQSLGQGLEFLIYFQGNSAPDKSGLPSDRFSAERTGGSVSTLTIQRTQQEDSAVYLCASSSDRGGPQHFGDGTRLSIL.

This chain links TRBV25-1 with TRBJ2-1; 9 bases line up with TRBD2. The CDR3 length is 14 residues. Per germline, CDR1 MGHDK and CDR2 SYGVNS. After removal of 5 bases from V and 6 bases from J, the junction contained 5 bases not matched to a gene. The CDR3: CASSMAGGINEQFF. For the CDR3, the DNA is TGTGCCAGCAGTATGGCGGGAGGGATCAATGAGCAGTTCTTC.

The CDR3 reads CASSTNRDMSGTDTQYF. The CDR3 DNA reads TGTGCCAGTAGTACGAACAGGGATATGTCTGGCACAGATACGCAGTATTTT. The J gene is TRBJ2-3, the V gene TRBV19; a weak D match, TRBD1 (6 bases). Trimming stripped 4 bases from V and 1 base from J, with 18 bases between. CDR3 size: 17 residues. Per the germline V gene, CDR1 is LNHDA and CDR2 is SQIVND (reference sequence). The variable domain in full, with the rest retrieved from reference TRBV19 and TRBJ2-3, is DGGITQSPKYLFRKEGQNVTLSCEQNLNHDAMYWYRQDPGQGLRLIYYSQIVNDFQKGDIAEGYSVSREKKESFPLTVTSAQKNPTAFYLCASSTNRDMSGTDTQYFGPGTRLTVL.

V usage is TRBV30 and J usage is TRBJ2-7, with D perhaps TRBD2 (6 bases). The V and J ends lost 2 bases and 5 bases respectively, with 13 bases between them. Germline CDR1 and CDR2: GTSNPN and SVGIG (reference sequence). The CDR3 runs 13 residues. Here the CDR3 reads CAWSSTSLDEQYF. The CDR3, as DNA: TGTGCCTGGAGTTCGACTAGTTTAGACGAGCAGTACTTC.

This chain uses TRBV3-1 (or the pseudogene TRBV3-2) with TRBJ1-2; D not resolved. The ends were cut back, 0 bases at V and 4 bases at J, with 12 bases in the middle. CDR1 LGHDT and CDR2 YNNKEL come from the germline V gene (reference sequence). This CDR3 has 15 residues. The DNA for the CDR3 is TGTGCCAGCAGCCAAGATCTACCGTCCCTCTATGGCTACACCTTC. Its translation is CASSQDLPSLYGYTF.

The rearrangement links TRBV6-1 to TRBJ1-1; no clear D gene. The CDR3 loop spans 14 amino acids. Trimming cost V 1 base and J 3 bases, with 9 bases left between them. CDR1 is MNHNS and CDR2 is SASEGT in the germline V gene. The chain's CDR3 is CASSEDWRDTEAFF. CDR3 nucleotide sequence: TGTGCCAGCAGTGAAGATTGGAGGGACACTGAAGCTTTCTTT.

The CDR3 DNA is TGTGCCAGCAGCCAAGGGACTAGTAGCTACGAGCAGTACTTC. Translation gives CASSQGTSSYEQYF. The gene calls are TRBV4-2 and TRBJ2-7; 7 bases line up with TRBD2. V trimming: 1 base; J trimming: 3 bases; junction bases outside the gene matches: 3. Germline lookup yields CDR1 LGHNA and CDR2 YNFKEQ. This CDR3 is built from 14 residues.

The genes are TRBV7-9 and TRBJ2-1; 13 nucleotides match TRBD2. Germline CDR1 is SEHNR and CDR2 is FQNEAQ (reference sequence). Trimming removed 4 bases from V and 6 bases from J; junction bases left unmatched: 12. The CDR3 runs to 18 residues. CDR3 in DNA: TGTGCCAGCAGCTCTCGGACGGGACTAGCGGGAACTTTCAATGAGCAGTTCTTC. Translated: CASSSRTGLAGTFNEQFF.

The rearrangement joins TRBV9 to TRBJ2-2, with D perhaps matching TRBD2 (6 bases). The V gene's germline CDR1 is SGDLS and CDR2 YYNGEE. This CDR3 comprises 15 residues. Trimming removed 6 bases at V and 2 bases at J, with 14 bases between. Here the CDR3 DNA reads TGTGCCAGCAAAAACGGGAGAGGAAACACCGGGGAGCTGTTTTTT. Translated: CASKNGRGNTGELFF.

J is TRBJ2-5 and V is TRBV7-9; D is unresolved. The CDR3 spans 13 residues. Per the germline V gene, CDR1 is SEHNR and CDR2 is FQNEAQ (reference sequence). The germline V and J ends were trimmed by 1 base and 2 bases, with 5 bases remaining between them. CDR3 sequence reads: CASSLVVQETQYF. CDR3 sequence (DNA): TGTGCCAGCAGCTTAGTCGTGCAAGAGACCCAGTACTTC.

V and J are TRBV4-3 and TRBJ2-5, with TRBD2 matching over 7 bases. CDR1 LGHNA and CDR2 YSLEER come from the germline V gene. The CDR3 length is 17 residues. The V and J ends lost 0 bases and 1 base, in that order; junction bases with no gene match: 8. The CDR3 DNA follows: TGCGCCAGCAGCCAAGAGTTGAGGGGAGGGTTCCAAGAGACCCAGTACTTC. It yields the protein CASSQELRGGFQETQYF.

About this clone: This CDR3 is also generated by other DNA sequences in the sample. J is TRBJ2-3 and V is TRBV4-1; TRBD1 matches 7 bases. CDR1 and CDR2 (germline): MGHRA, YSYEKL. CDR3 length: 15 residues. The V segment lost 6 bases and the J segment 1 base; nucleotides outside the gene matches: 7. In DNA form, the CDR3 reads TGCGCCAGCAGTCCTGGGACAGCCCGCACAGATACGCAGTATTTT. It is translated as CASSPGTARTDTQYF.